These 8 T cell receptor beta chains share one sample of origin, sequenced in a study of blood T cell repertoires in COVID-19. The repertoire was sequenced with immunoSEQ multiplex PCR; TCRdb's copy has only in-frame clones and lacks some. The data contain fewer than 300,000 clones, over 70% of them singletons. The sample comprised peripheral blood. The receptors stem from a woman of 80 years or more with acute or convalescent COVID-19.

The CDR3 sequence is CASSQEPAGTSGKETQYF. As DNA, the CDR3 is TGTGCCAGCAGCCAAGAGCCCGCTGGGACTAGCGGGAAAGAGACCCAGTACTTC. The V gene is TRBV3-1 (or the pseudogene TRBV3-2), the J gene TRBJ2-5; 13 bases are a match to TRBD2. This CDR3 comprises 18 residues. J was trimmed by 3 bases and V by 0 bases; bases with no gene match: 7. CDR1 is LGHDT, CDR2 YNNKEL, per germline (reference sequence).

The chain couples TRBV7-8 to TRBJ1-6; 9 positions agree with TRBD1. With V trimmed by 4 bases and J by 8 bases, 6 bases remained unmatched. The CDR3 runs to 15 residues. CDR1 and CDR2 (germline): SGHVS, FQNEAQ. The CDR3 DNA sequence: TGTGCCAGCAGCTCTCTGGGACAGGGCCATTCACCCCTCCACTTT. Its translation: CASSSLGQGHSPLHF. Complete variable domain (other parts from reference TRBV7-8 and TRBJ1-6): GAGVSQSPRYKVAKRGQDVALRCDPISGHVSLFWYQQALGQGPEFLTYFQNEAQLDKSGLPSDRFFAERPEGSVSTLKIQRTQQEDSAVYLCASSSLGQGHSPLHFGNGTRLTVT.

The chain couples TRBV11-1 to TRBJ2-3; D call uncertain. This CDR3 has 14 residues. Germline CDR1 SGHAT, CDR2 FQDESV (reference sequence). Trimming took off 5 bases at V and 4 bases at J, with 13 bases between the two ends. The CDR3 spells CASSMNRVPDTQYF. CDR3 sequence (DNA): TGTGCCAGCAGCATGAATCGGGTGCCAGATACGCAGTATTTT.

This clone was observed a handful of times. This rearrangement joins TRBV4-1 to TRBJ2-7, with unresolved D. Germline V lookup: CDR1 MGHRA, CDR2 YSYEKL. The CDR3 extends over 15 amino acids. With 0 bases removed from V and 6 bases from J, the gap between germline ends came to 15 bases. CDR3 in amino acids: CASSQDLALGSEQYF. The CDR3 DNA reads as TGCGCCAGCAGCCAAGATCTGGCCTTGGGCTCCGAGCAGTACTTC.

This chain joins TRBV7-9 and TRBJ1-2; 10 nucleotides match TRBD1. Per the germline V gene, CDR1 is SEHNR and CDR2 is FQNEAQ (reference sequence). This CDR3 is built from 15 residues. V was clipped by 7 bases and J by 8 bases; unmatched bases: 13. The CDR3, as DNA: TGTGCCAGCACCCCTAGCGGGACAGGGGATATGGGCTACACCTTC. Amino acids: CASTPSGTGDMGYTF.

In regard to this clone: The sample carries other DNA sequences with the same CDR3. J is TRBJ2-2 and V is TRBV5-6; D perhaps matches TRBD1 (5 bases). The germline V and J ends were trimmed by 1 base and 1 base, with 5 bases remaining between them. Germline V gene data show CDR1 as SGHDT and CDR2 as YYEEEE. CDR3 length: 14 amino acids. The CDR3 sequence is CASSLRGNTGELFF. The CDR3 DNA is TGTGCCAGCAGCTTGAGGGGGAACACCGGGGAGCTGTTTTTT.

The CDR3 region is CSASHSNQPQHF. In DNA form, the CDR3 reads TGCAGTGCTAGTCATAGCAATCAGCCCCAGCATTTT. The rearrangement links TRBV20-1 to TRBJ1-5; D remains ambiguous. Germline CDR1 and CDR2: DFQATT and SNEGSKA (reference sequence). The CDR3 is made up of 12 amino acids. Between the trimmed V and J ends, which lost 3 bases and 0 bases, there was a span of 3 bases.

Turning to this clone: Other DNA sequences in this sample translate to the same CDR3. The J gene is TRBJ2-5, the V gene TRBV18, with D possibly TRBD1 on 5 matching bases. V was shortened by 3 bases and J by 4 bases, with 12 bases between the two germline ends. Germline V gives CDR1 KGHSH, CDR2 LQKENI. The CDR3 sequence is 14 residues long. The CDR3 protein is CASSPLQGRETQYF. The CDR3 DNA sequence: TGTGCCAGCTCACCCTTGCAGGGTCGAGAGACCCAGTACTTC.